This T cell receptor (beta chain) originates from a study of T cells in Graves' hyperthyroidism and ophthalmopathy. Regarding this clonotype: The germline gene is not matched at one end of the junction; a read error may be the cause.

Germline assignment: CDR1 LGHNA and CDR2 YNFKEQ. The CDR3 runs to 18 residues. It was RNA transcripts that yielded the amplified TCR beta CDR3 regions. The primer set for the first-round RT-PCR of the TCR CDR3 was HTBI. TCRdb used MiXCR to reprocess the multiplex PCR reads, holding one entry per CDR3 protein. The sample lists approximately 560,000 distinct CDR3 sequences, around 45% occurring once. The sequenced material came from peripheral blood or thyroid tissue (not recorded which). This clonotype was sampled from a woman aged 18-29 years with Graves' hyperthyroidism. This chain joins TRBV4-2 and TRBJ2-5; maybe TRBD2 (6 bases). CDR3 amino acids: CASSLQLASGVGQEAQYF. The DNA of the CDR3 is TGTGCCAGCAGCCTCCAGTTAGCGTCGGGAGTGGGCCAAGAGGCCCAGTACTTC.